The following is a T cell receptor beta chain sequence with its context. Its specific antigen is unknown. No much larger clone exists at a distance of one base, and base qualities are not known. For sequencing of the TCRbeta CDR3 region, genomic DNA was extracted from the sorted cells. TCRbeta CDR3 regions were sequenced using the immunoSEQ Assay. TCRdb limited this immuneACCESS table to in-frame rearrangements with V and J called. A share of clones is missing; checked studies link under half to unresolved V genes, and the rest is unexplained. The sample table shows some 64,000 clones, and 70% to 90% are seen once. Jointly, the top ten make up around 0.76% of the sample. CDR1 and CDR2, per the germline V gene, are SGHRS and YFSETQ. The CDR3, cysteine through phenylalanine, is 17 amino acids long. The sequence is cut down to CDR3 DNA, 51 bases in frame from base 1. V loses 5 bases at its end and J loses 0 bases; junction bases beyond the gene matches: 8.

This specimen comes from a study of OX40 agonist ivuxolimab in advanced cancers. Looking at the study overall: The costimulatory receptor OX40 (CD134) was targeted by ivuxolimab, a fully human IgG2 agonistic monoclonal antibody. Intravenous ivuxolimab was administered to patients every 2 weeks at six dose levels: 0.01, 0.1, 0.3, 1.5, 3 and 10 mg/kg. Among the approximately 50 dose-escalation patients, around 20 had hepatocellular carcinoma, about 15 melanoma, 9 renal cell carcinoma and 9 head and neck cancer. In the dose-escalation cohort, 65% to 90% of patients were male, and the mean age was approximately 60 years, with a range of about 23 to 90. Patients were allowed to have had prior anti-PD-1, anti-PD-L1 or anti-CTLA-4 therapy, and approximately 40% of the dose-escalation patients had previously received checkpoint inhibitors. Partial responses occurred in three dose-escalation patients, of whom one had hepatocellular carcinoma and two had cutaneous melanoma. Peripheral TCRbeta sequencing was intended to test whether TCR sequence diversity was altered and clonal T-cell expansion was caused by ivuxolimab. The paper covers the monotherapy dose-escalation part of the phase I ivuxolimab trial, which included N ≈ 54 patients.

On the study overall, not on this receptor specifically: At doses from 0.1 to 3.0 mg/kg, clonal expansion was seen in both CD4+ and CD8+ blood T cells between baseline and week 6. On average, CD8+ T cells showed more expanded clones than CD4+ T cells after ivuxolimab. In partial responders in the 0.1-3.0 mg/kg groups, normalized peripheral clonal expansion was found to be among the lowest, especially among CD8+ T cells. The antigen specificity of the clonally expanded peripheral T cells was not determined. Low levels of normalized T-cell clonal expansion were also seen in some nonresponding patients.

The trial excluded patients who had a history of autoimmune disease or who were on systemic immunosuppression. Peripheral blood for TCR sequencing was drawn from every dose cohort at baseline, at cycle 4 day 1 and at cycle 7 day 1. Samples came from an open-label, multicenter, first-in-human phase I dose-escalation trial of ivuxolimab. Adults with locally advanced or metastatic melanoma, renal cell carcinoma, hepatocellular carcinoma or head and neck squamous cell carcinoma were enrolled in the trial. Before TCR sequencing, CD4+ T cells and CD8+ T cells from peripheral blood were sorted into separate populations.

The sequence derives from an adult with an advanced solid tumor such as melanoma, head and neck, liver or kidney cancer. The specimen comprised CD4+ or CD8+ T cells sorted from blood, sampled in a trial of the OX40 agonist ivuxolimab. The chain was built from TRBV5-1 and TRBJ1-3; 10 central nucleotides agree with TRBD1. The CDR3: CASSSTGQGSSGNTIYF. DNA sequence: TGCGCCAGCAGTTCCACGGGACAGGGGTCCTCTGGAAACACCATATATTTT.